The 9 T cell receptor beta chains presented below share a single source sample, sequenced in a study of blood T cell repertoires in COVID-19. TCRdb keeps only in-frame clones here, not all; method: immunoSEQ multiplex PCR. The data hold 45,000 to 50,000 clones, with 82% observed a single time. Sequences were obtained from peripheral blood. The origin of the receptors is a man in his forties with acute or convalescent COVID-19.

The chain combines TRBV28 with TRBJ2-5; 10 positions match TRBD2. V shed 3 bases and J 5 bases; nucleotides not matched to a gene: 6. The CDR3 is made up of 15 amino acids. Germline V CDR1 and CDR2: MDHEN, SYDVKM. The DNA of the CDR3 is TGTGCCAGCAGTTTTCCTAGCGGGGGTAAGGAGACCCAGTACTTC. Translating it yields CASSFPSGGKETQYF.

This chain links TRBV7-2 with TRBJ2-2, with D tentatively TRBD1 (5 bases). With 1 base removed from V and 6 bases from J, the gap between germline ends came to 9 bases. The CDR3 loop spans 14 amino acids. Germline V gene lookup returns CDR1 SGHTA and CDR2 FQGNSA. The CDR3 reads CASSLVAGSGELFF. The CDR3 region has the DNA TGTGCCAGCAGCTTAGTTGCAGGGTCCGGGGAGCTGTTTTTT. Looking up the rest from reference TRBV7-2 and TRBJ2-2 gives the full variable domain: GAGVSQSPSNKVTEKGKDVELRCDPISGHTALYWYRQSLGQGLEFLIYFQGNSAPDKSGLPSDRFSAERTGGSVSTLTIQRTQQEDSAVYLCASSLVAGSGELFFGEGSRLTVL.

The chain joins TRBV28 to TRBJ1-5, with TRBD1 identical over 7 bases. V shed 11 bases and J 4 bases; nucleotides not matched to a gene: 5. The CDR3 spans 12 residues. From germline, CDR1 is MDHEN and CDR2 SYDVKM. CDR3: CASGTANQPQHF. Written as DNA, the CDR3 is TGTGCCTCGGGGACAGCTAATCAGCCCCAGCATTTT.

The chain recombines TRBV5-1 with TRBJ1-2, with D tentatively TRBD1 (6 bases). CDR1 is SGHRS, CDR2 YFSETQ, per germline. The CDR3 sequence is 17 residues long. V was trimmed by 4 bases and J by 4 bases, leaving 23 bases between them. CDR3 coding DNA: TGCGCCAGCAGCCTCGATTCTGGGACATCCTTGGGCTATGGCTACACCTTC. It encodes CASSLDSGTSLGYGYTF.

The V call is TRBV2, the J call TRBJ1-4; possibly TRBD1 for D (6 bases). Germline V gives CDR1 SNHLY, CDR2 FYNNEI. This CDR3 region has 15 residues. The V and J ends lost 4 bases and 2 bases respectively, with 11 bases between them. CDR3 sequence: CASSAQGMTNEKLFF. The CDR3 bases are TGTGCCAGCAGTGCGCAGGGGATGACTAATGAAAAACTGTTTTTT. Full variable domain (remainder filled in from reference TRBV2 and TRBJ1-4): EPEVTQTPSHQVTQMGQEVILRCVPISNHLYFYWYRQILGQKVEFLVSFYNNEISEKSEIFDDQFSVERPDGSNFTLKIRSTKLEDSAMYFCASSAQGMTNEKLFFGSGTQLSVL.

V usage is TRBV18 and J usage is TRBJ1-1; D remains ambiguous. CDR1 is KGHSH and CDR2 is LQKENI in the germline V gene. The CDR3 extends over 13 amino acids. V was clipped by 3 bases and J by 6 bases, with 11 bases between them. The CDR3 protein is CASSPPGSPEAFF. For the CDR3, the DNA is TGTGCCAGCTCACCTCCGGGGTCACCTGAAGCTTTCTTT.

The sample holds one count of this clone. V and J are TRBV12-3 or TRBV12-4 and TRBJ2-7; D possibly corresponds to TRBD1 (5 bases). V was clipped by 2 bases and J by 5 bases, with 10 bases between them. CDR3 size: 13 residues. The CDR3 here is CASSLKGPHEQYF. DNA for the CDR3: TGTGCCAGCAGTTTAAAGGGGCCCCACGAGCAGTACTTC.

This sequence joins TRBV25-1 and TRBJ1-2, with 7 bases matching TRBD1. The length of the CDR3 is 14 residues. Per germline, CDR1 MGHDK and CDR2 SYGVNS. Losses at the gene ends were 5 bases for V and 5 bases for J; bases not matched to a gene: 8. CDR3 loop: CASSIPGQRYGYTF. The CDR3 DNA sequence: TGTGCCAGCAGTATTCCGGGACAGAGGTATGGCTACACCTTC.

The gene calls are TRBV7-8 and TRBJ2-7, with D perhaps matching TRBD2 (6 bases). Per the germline V gene, CDR1 is SGHVS and CDR2 is FQNEAQ. V was cut by 0 bases and J by 4 bases, with 13 bases left in between. CDR3 length equals 15 residues. CDR3 region: CASSLAEGVRYEQYF. DNA of the CDR3: TGTGCCAGCAGCTTAGCGGAGGGCGTCCGGTACGAGCAGTACTTC.